A selection of T cell receptor beta chains follows, all from one sample in a study of post-analysis software for immune sequencing data. TCRdb itself ran the PCR reads through MiXCR, one entry per CDR3 protein. The table lists some 690,000 distinct CDR3 sequences, about 32% of them singletons. Sequencing was done on a sample of blood. Receptors were obtained from a girl aged 10-17 years with multiple sclerosis. The CDR3 runs from the conserved cysteine through the conserved F or W. Fields, in order: CDR3 protein, CDR3 DNA, J gene, V gene, D gene, clone size. A D gene is named only where the DNA matches it firmly. Size values are once, few and many counts, or a class for expanded clones, and some rows have none.

CDR3aa: CASSPGDRDNEQFF
CDR3nt: TGTGCCAGCAGCCCGGGGGACCGCGACAATGAGCAGTTCTTC
j_gene: TRBJ2-1
v_gene: TRBV9
d_gene: NA
abundance: NA

CDR3aa: CSANSGTGVYYEKLFF
CDR3nt: TGCAGTGCTAACTCCGGGACAGGGGTTTATTATGAAAAACTGTTTTTT
j_gene: TRBJ1-4
v_gene: TRBV20-1
d_gene: TRBD1
abundance: NA

CDR3aa: CASSLSLPQGDTQYF
CDR3nt: TGTGCCAGCAGTTTATCCCTCCCGCAGGGAGATACGCAGTATTTT
j_gene: TRBJ2-3
v_gene: TRBV28
d_gene: NA
abundance: NA

CDR3aa: CASRYSNGPYGYTF
CDR3nt: TGTGCCAGCAGGTACTCGAACGGGCCCTATGGCTACACCTTC
j_gene: TRBJ1-2
v_gene: TRBV6-5
d_gene: NA
abundance: NA

CDR3aa: CASSQARAGGTDTQYF
CDR3nt: TGTGCCAGCAGCCAAGCAAGGGCGGGGGGCACAGATACGCAGTATTTT
j_gene: TRBJ2-3
v_gene: TRBV3-1
d_gene: TRBD2
abundance: NA

CDR3aa: CSASDRGPGRYF
CDR3nt: TGCAGTGCTAGTGACAGGGGCCCAGGCAGGTACTTC
j_gene: TRBJ2-7
v_gene: TRBV20-1
d_gene: TRBD1
abundance: many

CDR3aa: CSADRAVRWATQYF
CDR3nt: TGCAGCGCTGACAGGGCCGTTCGTTGGGCTACGCAGTATTTT
j_gene: TRBJ2-3
v_gene: TRBV29-1
d_gene: TRBD1
abundance: NA

CDR3aa: CASSQGRTGAQNIQYF
CDR3nt: TGCGCCAGCAGCCAAGGTCGGACGGGGGCCCAAAACATTCAGTACTTC
j_gene: TRBJ2-4
v_gene: TRBV4-3
d_gene: NA
abundance: many

CDR3aa: CSATSGTSGSNEQFF
CDR3nt: TGCAGTGCTACTTCCGGGACTAGCGGGTCCAATGAGCAGTTCTTC
j_gene: TRBJ2-1
v_gene: TRBV20-1
d_gene: TRBD2
abundance: NA

CDR3aa: CASIMSGLRQETQYF
CDR3nt: TGTGCCAGCATAATGAGCGGGTTGCGGCAAGAGACCCAGTACTTC
j_gene: TRBJ2-5
v_gene: TRBV6-2/TRBV6-3
d_gene: NA
abundance: few

CDR3aa: CAIRGSNQPGQGTDTQYF
CDR3nt: TGTGCCATCAGGGGAAGCAATCAACCGGGACAGGGCACAGATACGCAGTATTTT
j_gene: TRBJ2-3
v_gene: TRBV10-3
d_gene: TRBD1
abundance: few

CDR3aa: CASSYLLRGTDTQYF
CDR3nt: TGTGCCAGCAGTTACCTTTTGCGGGGCACAGATACGCAGTATTTT
j_gene: TRBJ2-3
v_gene: TRBV6-6
d_gene: NA
abundance: NA

CDR3aa: CASSLRTGPHNEQFF
CDR3nt: TGCGCCAGCAGCCTCAGGACAGGGCCCCACAATGAGCAGTTCTTC
j_gene: TRBJ2-1
v_gene: TRBV5-1
d_gene: TRBD1
abundance: few

CDR3aa: CSAPRAGGIATQYF
CDR3nt: TGCAGTGCCCCGAGGGCAGGGGGCATAGCGACCCAGTACTTC
j_gene: TRBJ2-5
v_gene: TRBV20-1
d_gene: TRBD1
abundance: NA

CDR3aa: CSARGTGGGVISEQYF
CDR3nt: TGCAGTGCTAGAGGTACCGGCGGGGGCGTCATCTCCGAGCAGTACTTC
j_gene: TRBJ2-7
v_gene: TRBV20-1
d_gene: NA
abundance: NA

CDR3aa: CASRGQGAHYGYTF
CDR3nt: TGTGCCAGCAGGGGACAGGGGGCGCACTATGGCTACACCTTC
j_gene: TRBJ1-2
v_gene: TRBV7-2
d_gene: TRBD1
abundance: NA

CDR3aa: CATSEAGLSYNEQFF
CDR3nt: TGTGCCACCAGTGAGGCAGGTCTCTCCTACAATGAGCAGTTCTTC
j_gene: TRBJ2-1
v_gene: TRBV24-1
d_gene: NA
abundance: few

CDR3aa: CAIRGTSRYNEQFF
CDR3nt: TGTGCCATCAGGGGGACTAGCCGTTACAATGAGCAGTTCTTC
j_gene: TRBJ2-1
v_gene: TRBV10-3
d_gene: TRBD2
abundance: NA

CDR3aa: CASSPRSLGVPRDEQFF
CDR3nt: TGCGCCAGCAGCCCAAGATCTCTGGGGGTGCCGAGAGACGAGCAGTTCTTC
j_gene: TRBJ2-1
v_gene: TRBV4-3
d_gene: NA
abundance: many

CDR3aa: CSARDSGRPNTEAFF
CDR3nt: TGCAGTGCTAGAGATAGTGGCAGGCCGAACACTGAAGCTTTCTTT
j_gene: TRBJ1-1
v_gene: TRBV20-1
d_gene: NA
abundance: NA

CDR3aa: CASSLRGQPQHF
CDR3nt: TGTGCCAGCAGCTTACGAGGTCAGCCCCAGCATTTT
j_gene: TRBJ1-5
v_gene: TRBV7-9
d_gene: NA
abundance: many

CDR3aa: CASSADPAGANVLTF
CDR3nt: TGTGCCAGCAGTGCAGATCCCGCTGGGGCCAACGTCCTGACTTTC
j_gene: TRBJ2-6
v_gene: TRBV6-1
d_gene: NA
abundance: NA

CDR3aa: CASSFPGTGADTQYF
CDR3nt: TGTGCCAGCAGTTTCCCGGGGACTGGGGCAGATACGCAGTATTTT
j_gene: TRBJ2-3
v_gene: TRBV5-4
d_gene: NA
abundance: few

CDR3aa: CASSRLTGSNQPQHF
CDR3nt: TGTGCCAGCAGTCGATTGACAGGGAGCAATCAGCCCCAGCATTTT
j_gene: TRBJ1-5
v_gene: TRBV6-5
d_gene: TRBD1
abundance: once

CDR3aa: CASSHPPGQLAKNIQYF
CDR3nt: TGTGCCAGCAGCCACCCACCGGGACAATTAGCCAAAAACATTCAGTACTTC
j_gene: TRBJ2-4
v_gene: TRBV3-1
d_gene: NA
abundance: NA

CDR3aa: CAISEARRERGTQYF
CDR3nt: TGTGCCATCAGTGAGGCAAGGCGGGAGCGAGGGACCCAGTACTTC
j_gene: TRBJ2-5
v_gene: TRBV10-3
d_gene: TRBD2
abundance: NA

CDR3aa: CASSPRPTPYEQYF
CDR3nt: TGTGCCAGCAGTCCTAGACCAACCCCCTACGAGCAGTACTTC
j_gene: TRBJ2-7
v_gene: TRBV28
d_gene: NA
abundance: few

CDR3aa: CATAPGTAQETQYF
CDR3nt: TGTGCCACAGCCCCCGGGACAGCTCAAGAGACCCAGTACTTC
j_gene: TRBJ2-5
v_gene: TRBV10-3
d_gene: TRBD1
abundance: NA

CDR3aa: CASSPTLVLRGTDTQYF
CDR3nt: TGTGCCAGCTCACCCACACTCGTCCTCCGGGGCACAGATACGCAGTATTTT
j_gene: TRBJ2-3
v_gene: TRBV18
d_gene: NA
abundance: NA

CDR3aa: CASSLGPVLYGYTF
CDR3nt: TGTGCCAGCAGCCTAGGACCGGTACTCTATGGCTACACCTTC
j_gene: TRBJ1-2
v_gene: TRBV7-9
d_gene: NA
abundance: few

CDR3aa: CASTPDRSLYGELFF
CDR3nt: TGTGCCAGCACTCCGGACAGGTCACTCTACGGGGAGCTGTTTTTT
j_gene: TRBJ2-2
v_gene: TRBV7-9
d_gene: TRBD1
abundance: few

CDR3aa: CASSTHETSTDTQYF
CDR3nt: TGTGCCAGCAGCACACACGAGACTTCCACAGATACGCAGTATTTT
j_gene: TRBJ2-3
v_gene: TRBV7-2
d_gene: NA
abundance: NA

CDR3aa: CSARTGSGTYNEQFF
CDR3nt: TGCAGTGCTAGAACAGGTAGCGGGACATACAATGAGCAGTTCTTC
j_gene: TRBJ2-1
v_gene: TRBV20-1
d_gene: TRBD2
abundance: NA

CDR3aa: CASSLNSVTSGYTF
CDR3nt: TGTGCCAGCAGCCTTAACTCCGTGACCTCGGGCTACACCTTC
j_gene: TRBJ1-2
v_gene: TRBV3-1
d_gene: NA
abundance: few

CDR3aa: CASSPPVGGRGEKLFF
CDR3nt: TGTGCCAGCAGCCCCCCGGTCGGGGGGCGAGGAGAAAAACTGTTTTTT
j_gene: TRBJ1-4
v_gene: TRBV7-9
d_gene: NA
abundance: few

CDR3aa: CSVERENTEAFF
CDR3nt: TGCAGCGTTGAGAGGGAGAACACTGAAGCTTTCTTT
j_gene: TRBJ1-1
v_gene: TRBV29-1
d_gene: NA
abundance: NA

CDR3aa: CASTRRGSYEQYF
CDR3nt: TGTGCCAGCACACGTCGGGGGTCCTACGAGCAGTACTTC
j_gene: TRBJ2-7
v_gene: TRBV27
d_gene: NA
abundance: NA

CDR3aa: CASSVGAGGGNEQFF
CDR3nt: TGTGCCAGCAGCGTAGGTGCGGGAGGTGGCAATGAGCAGTTCTTC
j_gene: TRBJ2-1
v_gene: TRBV9
d_gene: TRBD2
abundance: few

CDR3aa: CSARDPRTDRLYNSPLHF
CDR3nt: TGCAGTGCTAGAGATCCCAGGACGGACCGGTTGTATAATTCACCCCTCCACTTT
j_gene: TRBJ1-6
v_gene: TRBV20-1
d_gene: NA
abundance: few

CDR3aa: CSASWSGGAGEQFF
CDR3nt: TGCAGTGCCAGCTGGAGCGGGGGGGCCGGGGAGCAGTTCTTC
j_gene: TRBJ2-1
v_gene: TRBV20-1
d_gene: TRBD2
abundance: NA

CDR3aa: CASRKRTDSGANVLTF
CDR3nt: TGTGCCAGCAGGAAACGCACAGACTCTGGGGCCAACGTCCTGACTTTC
j_gene: TRBJ2-6
v_gene: TRBV2
d_gene: NA
abundance: NA

CDR3aa: CASVGAYEQYF
CDR3nt: TGTGCCAGCGTGGGGGCCTACGAGCAGTACTTC
j_gene: TRBJ2-7
v_gene: TRBV12-3/TRBV12-4
d_gene: NA
abundance: few

CDR3aa: CASSQETEIPVLYTF
CDR3nt: TGCGCCAGCAGCCAAGAGACAGAGATTCCCGTTCTTTACACCTTC
j_gene: TRBJ1-2
v_gene: TRBV4-3
d_gene: NA
abundance: NA

CDR3aa: CAALGPPSYNEQFF
CDR3nt: TGTGCCGCCCTGGGCCCCCCGTCCTACAATGAGCAGTTCTTC
j_gene: TRBJ2-1
v_gene: TRBV7-9
d_gene: NA
abundance: few

CDR3aa: CSARSLTGNEQYF
CDR3nt: TGCAGTGCTAGGTCGCTTACAGGGAACGAGCAGTACTTC
j_gene: TRBJ2-7
v_gene: TRBV20-1
d_gene: NA
abundance: few

CDR3aa: CAGSDVGGMNTEAFF
CDR3nt: TGTGCCGGCAGCGACGTAGGGGGCATGAACACTGAAGCTTTCTTT
j_gene: TRBJ1-1
v_gene: TRBV7-9
d_gene: TRBD1
abundance: NA

CDR3aa: CASTRDSGKNIQYF
CDR3nt: TGTGCCAGCACCCGGGACTCGGGGAAAAACATTCAGTACTTC
j_gene: TRBJ2-4
v_gene: TRBV2
d_gene: NA
abundance: few

CDR3aa: CASSGREKPGEQFF
CDR3nt: TGCGCCAGCAGTGGCCGGGAAAAGCCGGGTGAGCAGTTCTTC
j_gene: TRBJ2-1
v_gene: TRBV10-2
d_gene: NA
abundance: NA

CDR3aa: CASSIDGLAAYEQFF
CDR3nt: TGTGCCAGCAGCATTGACGGACTAGCGGCCTACGAGCAGTTCTTC
j_gene: TRBJ2-1
v_gene: TRBV7-2
d_gene: TRBD2
abundance: NA

CDR3aa: CSARSGTELNTEAFF
CDR3nt: TGCAGTGCTAGAAGTGGGACAGAGCTGAACACTGAAGCTTTCTTT
j_gene: TRBJ1-1
v_gene: TRBV20-1
d_gene: TRBD1
abundance: few

CDR3aa: CASTMTASTDTQYF
CDR3nt: TGTGCCAGCACCATGACAGCTAGCACAGATACGCAGTATTTT
j_gene: TRBJ2-3
v_gene: TRBV7-9
d_gene: NA
abundance: few

CDR3aa: CASSSRQGGGTDTQYF
CDR3nt: TGTGCCAGCAGCTCGCGACAGGGCGGGGGCACAGATACGCAGTATTTT
j_gene: TRBJ2-3
v_gene: TRBV5-5
d_gene: NA
abundance: NA

CDR3aa: CASSSFKGVITQYF
CDR3nt: TGTGCCAGCAGCTCCTTCAAGGGGGTAATAACCCAGTACTTC
j_gene: TRBJ2-7
v_gene: TRBV7-9
d_gene: NA
abundance: few